These 27 T cell receptor beta chains came from one sample sequenced in a study of blood T cells in healthy people across ages. Sample-barcoded 5' priming and a J-beta primer mix drove a second PCR of about 6 to 12 cycles. TCRdb re-derived calls from the 5' RACE reads in MiXCR, one entry per CDR3 protein. The table has hundreds of thousands of distinct CDR3 sequences, around 28% seen once. Sequencing was carried out using blood. The receptors shown here come from a woman at least 80 years old in good health.

Ten or more counts support this clonotype. The genes are TRBV4-3 and TRBJ2-2; D gene ambiguous. Germline CDR1 reads LGHNA; CDR2 reads YSLEER. V was cut by 4 bases and J by 3 bases, with 12 bases left in between. CDR3 length: 15 residues. CDR3 coding DNA: TGCGCCAGCAGCCTTGGTTTAGGCGACACCGGGGAGCTGTTTTTT. This sequence encodes CASSLGLGDTGELFF.

This clonotype has at least ten counts. V and J are TRBV6-1 and TRBJ2-3; 8 bases are a match to TRBD2. V lost 6 bases to trimming and J lost 6 bases; unmatched junction nucleotides: 2. CDR3 length equals 12 residues. Germline V lookup: CDR1 MNHNS, CDR2 SASEGT. The CDR3 loop reads CASSGGVDTQYF. In DNA, the CDR3 is TGTGCCAGCAGCGGGGGGGTGGATACGCAGTATTTT.

The chain couples TRBV4-1 to TRBJ2-1, with a tentative D call TRBD2 (6 bases). The length of the CDR3 is 16 residues. The germline V gene has CDR1 MGHRA and CDR2 YSYEKL. Trimming removed 0 bases from V and 5 bases from J, with 14 bases in between. As DNA, the CDR3 is TGCGCCAGCAGCCAAGATATACGGGGGTTTAACAATGAGCAGTTCTTC. Amino acids: CASSQDIRGFNNEQFF.

There are a few counts of this clonotype. The genes are TRBV29-1 and TRBJ2-3; 7 positions match TRBD1. The germline gives CDR1 SQVTM, CDR2 ANQGSEA. The V gene end was trimmed by 6 bases and the J gene end by 0 bases; junction bases not matched to a gene: 6. The CDR3 totals 14 residues. The CDR3 bases are TGCAGCGTACACAGGGGCCCCAGCACAGATACGCAGTATTTT. Encoded protein: CSVHRGPSTDTQYF.

The chain joins TRBV30 to TRBJ2-5, with 9 bases fitting TRBD2. With V trimmed by 5 bases and J by 0 bases, 10 bases remained unmatched. The CDR3 is 16 amino acids. Germline CDR1 GTSNPN, CDR2 SVGIG (reference sequence). CDR3 loop: CAWRLAGSSYQETQYF. CDR3 bases: TGTGCCTGGCGGCTAGCGGGGAGCTCCTACCAAGAGACCCAGTACTTC.

To note about this clonotype: A much more abundant neighbour one base away suggests this may be a read error. This chain links TRBV10-3 with TRBJ1-5; D ambiguous. In germline, CDR1 is ENHRY, CDR2 SYGVKD. The length of the CDR3 is 15 residues. In DNA, the CDR3 is TGTGCCGTCAGTGATCTGGGTGGGAGCAATCAGCCCCAGCATTTT. Translated: CAVSDLGGSNQPQHF.

This clonotype came up many times. The chain has TRBV9 and TRBJ2-3, with a possible D match to TRBD2 (5 bases). Trimming cost V 8 bases and J 4 bases, with 14 bases left between them. The germline V gene encodes CDR1 SGDLS and CDR2 YYNGEE. This CDR3 contains 13 residues. This chain's CDR3 is CASTRGGSDTQYF. CDR3 DNA: TGTGCCAGTACCCGGGGTGGTTCAGATACGCAGTATTTT.

This clonotype turned up a few times. This chain joins TRBV6-2 or TRBV6-3 and TRBJ2-5; maybe TRBD1 (5 bases). CDR3 size: 11 residues. The V and J ends lost 9 bases and 11 bases respectively, with 16 bases between them. From germline, CDR1 is MNHEY and CDR2 SVGEGT. The CDR3 nucleotides read TGTGCCAGTTCAGACAGCAATGAGCAGTACTTC. The encoded protein is CASSDSNEQYF.

This clonotype was seen at least ten times. This may be a read error, as it is one base from a much larger clone. V gene TRBV20-1 combines with J gene TRBJ2-3, with D unresolved. CDR1 is DFQATT, CDR2 SNEGSKA, per germline (reference sequence). Trimming cost V 0 bases and J 5 bases, with 9 bases left between them. CDR3 size: 13 residues. CDR3 protein: CSARDSIGDTQYF. The CDR3 DNA follows: TGCAGTGCTAGAGACTCCATTGGAGATACGCAGTATTTT.

In this sample, this clonotype turned up many times. This sequence joins TRBV24-1 and TRBJ2-5; 12 bases align to TRBD2. CDR3 length: 17 amino acids. With 4 bases clipped from V and 1 base from J, the junction kept 6 bases outside the gene matches. Germline loops: CDR1 KGHDR, CDR2 SFDVKD. DNA for the CDR3: TGTGCCACCAGTGACCCTGGGACTAGCGGGTTCCAAGAGACCCAGTACTTC. It yields the protein CATSDPGTSGFQETQYF.

This clonotype was found many times. The chain is built from TRBV9 and TRBJ1-1; D remains unclear. The germline V gene has CDR1 SGDLS and CDR2 YYNGEE. With 2 bases removed from V and 4 bases from J, the gap between germline ends came to 12 bases. The CDR3 loop spans 14 amino acids. CDR3: CASSVISVVTEAFF. The CDR3 DNA reads TGTGCCAGCAGCGTTATCTCCGTAGTCACTGAAGCTTTCTTT.

This clonotype was detected a few times. V gene TRBV6-2 or TRBV6-3 combines with J gene TRBJ1-2; tentative D call: TRBD1 (5 bases). Germline assignment: CDR1 MNHEY and CDR2 SVGEGT. Trimming cost V 7 bases and J 7 bases, with 19 bases left between them. The CDR3 is 14 residues long. In DNA, the CDR3 is TGTGCCAGCACCCTCGACAGACGTTCTATTGGCTACACCTTC. This translates into CASTLDRRSIGYTF.

As regards this clonotype: This may arise from a read error, as a much more abundant clone is one base away. V is TRBV6-1 and J is TRBJ2-1, with 8 bases lining up with TRBD1. CDR3 length equals 17 residues. CDR1 and CDR2 (germline): MNHNS, SASEGT. CDR3 nucleotide sequence: TGTGCCGGCAGGAAGTCTCAGGGGGCCAGCTCCTACAATGAGCAGTTCTTC. This sequence encodes CAGRKSQGASSYNEQFF.

This clonotype appeared many times. The chain carries TRBV7-9 and TRBJ2-5; the D gene is possibly TRBD2 (5 bases). This CDR3 spans 15 amino acids. V lost 1 base and J 5 bases, leaving 14 bases between the germline ends. The germline gives CDR1 SEHNR, CDR2 FQNEAQ (reference sequence). The CDR3 sequence: CASSLGSGSGETQYF. Written as DNA, the CDR3 is TGTGCCAGCAGCTTAGGGAGCGGATCCGGCGAGACCCAGTACTTC.

This clonotype was counted ten times or more. J is TRBJ2-1 and V is TRBV5-1, with 7 bases matching TRBD2. Trimming cost V 0 bases and J 8 bases; bases outside gene matches: 11. The CDR3 spans 16 residues. Per germline, CDR1 SGHRS and CDR2 YFSETQ. The CDR3 DNA is TGCGCCAGCAGCTTGGTAGGTCTAGATGGGAGGGATGAGCAGTTCTTC. Protein: CASSLVGLDGRDEQFF.

This rearrangement joins TRBV7-2 to TRBJ2-3; no definite D call. CDR3 length: 14 amino acids. Trimming took off 5 bases at V and 6 bases at J, with 15 bases between the two ends. Per germline, CDR1 SGHTA and CDR2 FQGNSA. In DNA form, the CDR3 reads TGTGCCAGCAGCCCTGAATTGAGCGTCGATACGCAGTATTTT. It codes for CASSPELSVDTQYF.

Comments on this clonotype: It may be a read error: a sequence one base away is much more abundant. The rearrangement links TRBV3-1 to TRBJ2-3, with D perhaps TRBD1 (6 bases). V lost 4 bases and J 1 base, leaving 12 bases between the germline ends. The CDR3 consists of 15 residues. Looked up from germline, CDR1 is LGHDT and CDR2 is YNNKEL (reference sequence). The CDR3 DNA reads as TGTGCCAGCAGCCGGACGGGACATGGCACAGATACGCAGTATTTT. It translates to CASSRTGHGTDTQYF.

This clonotype was seen a few times. The V and J genes are TRBV12-3 or TRBV12-4 and TRBJ1-1, with D hard to call. The CDR3 extends over 13 amino acids. V lost 6 bases, J lost 3 bases, and 11 bases lay in between. CDR3 region: CASSIQEYTEAFF. The CDR3 DNA is TGTGCCAGCAGCATTCAGGAATACACTGAAGCTTTCTTT.

This clonotype showed up just a few times. The chain is built from TRBV21-1 and TRBJ1-4. TRBV21-1 is noted as a pseudogene. This CDR3 spans 19 amino acids. The CDR3 is CASSKVNLGTRLIGEKLFF. CDR3 DNA sequence: TGTGCCAGCAGCAAAGTAAATCTAGGGACGCGACTAATAGGTGAAAAACTGTTTTTT.

The sample holds many counts of this clonotype. This sequence joins TRBV12-3 or TRBV12-4 and TRBJ2-6; maybe TRBD2 (6 bases). This CDR3 spans 16 amino acids. Trimming removed 6 bases at V and 2 bases at J, with 14 bases between. CDR3 DNA sequence: TGTGCCAGCAGCCCCTTGGGGGGAACTGGGGCCAACGTCCTGACTTTC. Residues: CASSPLGGTGANVLTF.

This chain links TRBV18 with TRBJ2-5; 13 nucleotides match TRBD2. Trimming at V came to 3 bases and at J to 2 bases, leaving 15 bases not matched to a gene. Germline values: CDR1 KGHSH, CDR2 LQKENI. There are 20 residues in the CDR3. CDR3 coding DNA: TGTGCCAGCTCACCCCCAGCGCGACTAGCGGGGGGCAAAAATCAAGAGACCCAGTACTTC. Translated: CASSPPARLAGGKNQETQYF.

In this sample, this clonotype turned up a few times. CDR3 sequence reads: CASSVINTGELFF. In DNA, the CDR3 is TGTGCCAGCAGCGTCATAAACACCGGGGAGCTGTTTTTT. This rearrangement joins TRBV11-2 to TRBJ2-2; D is undetermined. This CDR3 contains 13 residues. The V gene lost 5 bases and the J gene lost 2 bases, with 6 bases spanning the gap. Germline loops: CDR1 SGHAT, CDR2 FQNNGV.

The chain recombines TRBV28 with TRBJ1-5; D is unclear. The CDR3 sequence is 14 residues long. The germline V gene encodes CDR1 MDHEN and CDR2 SYDVKM. Trimming removed 3 bases from V and 4 bases from J, with 10 bases in between. The CDR3 loop reads CASSFKWRNQPQHF. CDR3 nucleotide sequence: TGTGCCAGCAGTTTTAAATGGCGGAATCAGCCCCAGCATTTT.

V is TRBV6-2 or TRBV6-3 and J is TRBJ1-2, with 7 bases matching TRBD1. The CDR3 extends over 15 amino acids. The V gene end was trimmed by 2 bases and the J gene end by 3 bases; junction bases not matched to a gene: 6. The germline CDR1 and CDR2 sequences are MNHEY and SVGEGT. The CDR3 DNA reads as TGTGCCAGCAGTTACGCCGAAGGGGGCGACTATGGCTACACCTTC. Its translation is CASSYAEGGDYGYTF.

This clonotype was picked up many times. The genes are TRBV12-3 or TRBV12-4 and TRBJ2-7; tentatively, D is TRBD1 (6 bases). The CDR3 is 14 amino acids. Trimming took 7 bases from V and 0 from J, leaving 13 bases between them. CDR3 coding DNA: TGTGCCAGCACCCAAACAGGGATCTCCTACGAGCAGTACTTC. Its translation: CASTQTGISYEQYF.

Only a few counts were recorded for this clonotype. This sequence joins TRBV12-3 or TRBV12-4 and TRBJ2-2; D unresolved. Between the trimmed V and J ends, which lost 1 base and 6 bases, there was a span of 9 bases. The length of the CDR3 is 14 residues. In DNA form, the CDR3 reads TGTGCCAGCAGTTTAGTGACCGCCGCCGGGGAGCTGTTTTTT. It is translated as CASSLVTAAGELFF.

A single count supports this clonotype. One end of the junction varies from germline; a read error may be responsible. The rearrangement links TRBV6-2 or TRBV6-3 to TRBJ1-1; possibly TRBD1 for D (5 bases). This CDR3 comprises 16 residues. In germline, CDR1 is MNHEY, CDR2 SVGEGT. CDR3 sequence reads: CASSRGGSRQNTGAFF. In DNA form, the CDR3 reads TGTGCCAGCAGTCGCGGAGGGAGTCGACAGAACACTGGAGCTTTCTTT.